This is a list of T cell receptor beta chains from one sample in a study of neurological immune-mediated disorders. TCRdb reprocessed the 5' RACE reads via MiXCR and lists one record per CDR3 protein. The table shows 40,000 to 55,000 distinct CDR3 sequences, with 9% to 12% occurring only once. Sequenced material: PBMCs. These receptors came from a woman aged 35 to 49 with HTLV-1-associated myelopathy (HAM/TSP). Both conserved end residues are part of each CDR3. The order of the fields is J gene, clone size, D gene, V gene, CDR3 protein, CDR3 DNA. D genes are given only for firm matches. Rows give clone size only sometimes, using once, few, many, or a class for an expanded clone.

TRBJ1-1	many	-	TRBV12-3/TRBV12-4	CASIVGGNTEAFF	TGTGCCAGCATCGTGGGGGGGAACACTGAAGCTTTCTTT
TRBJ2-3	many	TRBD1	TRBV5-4	CASSPGQGARADTQYF	TGTGCCAGCAGCCCGGGACAGGGGGCGAGAGCAGATACGCAGTATTTT
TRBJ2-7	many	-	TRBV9	CASSPQGGAFYEQYF	TGTGCCAGCAGCCCCCAGGGGGGGGCCTTCTACGAGCAGTACTTC
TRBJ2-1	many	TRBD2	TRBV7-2	CASSLALLAGVGEQFF	TGTGCCAGCAGCTTAGCGTTGTTAGCGGGGGTGGGTGAGCAGTTCTTC
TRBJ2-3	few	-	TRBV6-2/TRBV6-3	CASSSVTDTQYF	TGTGCCAGCAGTTCCGTGACAGATACGCAGTATTTT
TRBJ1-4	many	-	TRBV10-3	CAISETLTGGEKLFF	TGTGCCATCAGTGAGACACTTACCGGGGGTGAAAAACTGTTTTTT
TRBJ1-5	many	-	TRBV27	CASSRDKNQPQHF	TGTGCCAGCTCCCGGGACAAGAATCAGCCCCAGCATTTT
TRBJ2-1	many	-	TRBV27	CASSFPGGRDNEQFF	TGTGCCAGCAGTTTTCCGGGGGGCAGGGACAATGAGCAGTTCTTC
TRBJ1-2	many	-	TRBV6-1	CASSDSAGTVYGYTF	TGTGCCAGCAGTGATTCCGCAGGGACCGTCTATGGCTACACCTTC
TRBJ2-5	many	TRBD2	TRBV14	CASSRTSAAETQYF	TGTGCCAGCAGTCGGACTAGCGCCGCGGAGACCCAGTACTTC
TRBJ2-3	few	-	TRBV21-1	CDSSDPGTQNTDTQYF	TGTGACAGCAGCGACCCGGGCACACAGAACACAGATACGCAGTATTTT
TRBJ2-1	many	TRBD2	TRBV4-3	CASSQGAGGRYEQFF	TGCGCCAGCAGCCAAGGCGCGGGGGGGCGGTATGAGCAGTTCTTC
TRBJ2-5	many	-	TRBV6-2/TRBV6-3	CASSLSPQETQYF	TGTGCCAGCAGTTTGTCACCCCAAGAGACCCAGTACTTC
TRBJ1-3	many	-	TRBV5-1	CASSLETGGDTIYF	TGCGCCAGCAGCTTGGAGACAGGAGGGGACACCATATATTTT
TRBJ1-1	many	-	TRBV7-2	CASSFRDTEAFF	TGTGCCAGCAGCTTTAGGGACACTGAAGCTTTCTTT
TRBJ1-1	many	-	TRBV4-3	CASSQFSGGWDTEAFF	TGCGCCAGCAGCCAGTTCAGCGGGGGATGGGACACTGAAGCTTTCTTT
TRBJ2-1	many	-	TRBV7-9	CASILDRTREQFF	TGTGCCAGCATCCTAGATCGAACTCGAGAGCAGTTCTTC
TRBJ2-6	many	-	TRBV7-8	CASSKNRVPGANVLTF	TGTGCCAGCAGCAAGAACAGGGTTCCTGGGGCCAACGTCCTGACTTTC
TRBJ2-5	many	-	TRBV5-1	CASSLRRQETQYF	TGCGCCAGCAGCTTGAGGCGGCAAGAGACCCAGTACTTC
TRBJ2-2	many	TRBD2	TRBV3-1	CASSYKRGSPENTGELFF	TGTGCCAGCAGCTACAAGCGGGGGAGCCCCGAAAACACCGGGGAGCTGTTTTTT
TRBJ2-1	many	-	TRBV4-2	CASSQDYGGDIFREQFF	TGTGCCAGCAGCCAAGATTATGGGGGGGACATATTCAGGGAGCAGTTCTTC
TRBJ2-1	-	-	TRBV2	CASTLNPSNNELFF	TGTGCCAGCACTCTTAATCCTAGCAACAATGAGCTGTTCTTC
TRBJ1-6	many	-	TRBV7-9	CASSPWRPRCW	TGTGCCAGCAGCCCTTGGCGGCCCAGGTGCTGG
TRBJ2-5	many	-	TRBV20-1	CSARGEGGSETQYF	TGCAGTGCTAGAGGAGAGGGCGGGTCTGAGACCCAGTACTTC
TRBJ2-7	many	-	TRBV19	CASSMWPSAYEQYF	TGTGCCAGTAGTATGTGGCCTTCCGCCTACGAGCAGTACTTC
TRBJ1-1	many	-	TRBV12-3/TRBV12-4	CASSFRMNTEAFF	TGTGCCAGCAGTTTTAGGATGAACACTGAAGCTTTCTTT
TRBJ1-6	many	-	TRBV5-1	CASSTRDPNSPLHF	TGCGCCAGCAGCACCCGGGACCCAAATTCACCCCTCCACTTT
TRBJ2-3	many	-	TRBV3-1	CATSGRGADTQYF	TGTGCCACCTCAGGCCGGGGAGCAGATACGCAGTATTTT
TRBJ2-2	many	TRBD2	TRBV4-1	CASSHTSGGAITGELFF	TGCGCCAGCAGCCATACTAGCGGGGGGGCGATCACCGGGGAGCTGTTTTTT
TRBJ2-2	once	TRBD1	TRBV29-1	CSAQGQGTGELFF	TGCAGCGCCCAGGGACAGGGGACCGGGGAGCTGTTTTTT
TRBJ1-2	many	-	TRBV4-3	CASSQETGAENYGYTF	TGCGCCAGCAGCCAAGAGACTGGGGCAGAAAACTATGGCTACACCTTC
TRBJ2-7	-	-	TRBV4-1	CASGKARIHEQYF	TGCGCCAGCGGCAAAGCAAGGATACACGAGCAGTACTTC
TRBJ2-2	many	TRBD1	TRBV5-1	CASSLLQGDNTGELFF	TGCGCCAGCAGCTTACTACAGGGGGACAACACCGGGGAGCTGTTTTTT
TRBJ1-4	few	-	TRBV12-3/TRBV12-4	CASSFSVNEKLFF	TGTGCCAGCAGTTTCTCCGTCAATGAAAAACTGTTTTTT
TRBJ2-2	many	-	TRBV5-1	CASSLGLVSPPVGELFF	TGCGCCAGCAGCTTGGGACTAGTCTCGCCCCCCGTTGGGGAGCTGTTTTTT
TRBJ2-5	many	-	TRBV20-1	CSASGGEVGETQYF	TGCAGTGCTAGCGGCGGGGAAGTGGGAGAGACCCAGTACTTC
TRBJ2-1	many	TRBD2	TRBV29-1	CSVTSKGGGAINEQFF	TGCAGCGTTACCTCAAAGGGCGGGGGGGCCATCAATGAGCAGTTCTTC
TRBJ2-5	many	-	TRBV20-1	CSVLRDTNQETQYF	TGCAGTGTTCTCCGGGACACCAACCAAGAGACCCAGTACTTC
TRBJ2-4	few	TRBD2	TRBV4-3	CASSPLTSGGESKNIQYF	TGCGCCAGCAGCCCGTTGACTAGCGGGGGGGAAAGCAAAAACATTCAGTACTTC
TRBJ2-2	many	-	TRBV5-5	CASSLTGGRNTGELFF	TGTGCCAGCAGCTTGACGGGGGGCCGTAACACCGGGGAGCTGTTTTTT
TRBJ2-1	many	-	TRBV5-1	CASSLEGGLFDEQFF	TGCGCCAGCAGCTTGGAGGGGGGGCTGTTTGATGAGCAGTTCTTC
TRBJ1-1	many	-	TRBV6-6	CASSYSVGLGTEAFF	TGTGCCAGCAGTTACTCGGTGGGGTTGGGCACTGAAGCTTTCTTT
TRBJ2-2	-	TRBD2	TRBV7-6	CASSPLRSGEITGELFF	TGTGCCAGCAGCCCCCTGAGAAGCGGGGAGATCACCGGGGAGCTGTTTTTT
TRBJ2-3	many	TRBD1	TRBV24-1	CATSDDRGADTQYF	TGTGCCACCAGTGATGACAGGGGCGCAGATACGCAGTATTTT
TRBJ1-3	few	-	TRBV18	CASSSQRAGNTIYF	TGTGCCAGCTCATCGCAGCGAGCCGGAAACACCATATATTTT
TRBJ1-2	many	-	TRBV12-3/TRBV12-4	CASSFRGRYGYTF	TGTGCCAGCAGTTTTCGGGGACGCTATGGCTACACCTTC
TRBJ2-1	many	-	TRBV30	CAWSVLFNEQFF	TGTGCCTGGAGTGTACTATTCAATGAGCAGTTCTTC
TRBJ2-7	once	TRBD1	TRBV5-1	CASSLGQGISYEQYF	TGCGCCAGCAGCTTGGGACAGGGGATTTCCTACGAGCAGTACTTC
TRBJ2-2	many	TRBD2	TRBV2	CASMGLAGTGELFF	TGTGCCAGCATGGGACTAGCGGGCACCGGGGAGCTGTTTTTT